The source of this TCR beta chain is a study of T cell responses to AZD1222 COVID-19 vaccine. General study findings and limits: Across the whole spike, CD4 TCRs peaked at regions 160-218 and 743-854. Clonal diversity may have been underestimated, and the donors were mostly white British, with more females than males.

Using immunoSEQ multiplex PCR, the repertoire was profiled, and TCRdb retains in-frame clones only, with some absent. Of about 160,000 clones listed, 80% to 90% were seen once; the top ten hold approximately 7.2%. The CDR3 is 15 amino acids. Germline values: CDR1 SGHAT, CDR2 FQNNGV. Trimming pared 1 base from V and 3 bases from J, leaving 11 bases between. Points on this clone: The target antigen is unknown.

Sequenced here: peripheral blood, sampled on day 0 of AZD1222 vaccination. The chain uses TRBV11-2 and TRBJ2-3; D is possibly TRBD2 (6 bases). This receptor was identified in an adult in good health. CDR3 amino acids: CASSLVSSVTDTQYF. The CDR3 nucleotides read TGTGCCAGCAGCTTAGTATCTAGCGTTACAGATACGCAGTATTTT.